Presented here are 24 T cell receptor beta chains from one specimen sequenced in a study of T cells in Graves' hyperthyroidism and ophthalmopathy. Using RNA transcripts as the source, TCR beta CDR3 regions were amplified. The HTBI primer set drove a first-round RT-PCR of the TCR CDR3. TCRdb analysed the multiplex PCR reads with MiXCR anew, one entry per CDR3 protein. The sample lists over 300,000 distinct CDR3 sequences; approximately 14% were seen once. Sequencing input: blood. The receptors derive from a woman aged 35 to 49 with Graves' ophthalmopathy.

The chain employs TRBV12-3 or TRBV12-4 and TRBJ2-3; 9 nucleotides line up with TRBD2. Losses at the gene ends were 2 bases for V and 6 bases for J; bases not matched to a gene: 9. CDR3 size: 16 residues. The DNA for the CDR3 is TGTGCCAGCAGTTTATCCTCAGCGGGAGGATGGGATACGCAGTATTTT. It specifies CASSLSSAGGWDTQYF.

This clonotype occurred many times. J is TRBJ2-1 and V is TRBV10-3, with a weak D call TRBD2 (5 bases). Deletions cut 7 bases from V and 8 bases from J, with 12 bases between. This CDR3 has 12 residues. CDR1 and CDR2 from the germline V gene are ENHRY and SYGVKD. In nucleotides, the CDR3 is TGTGCCATCAACTCGGGTAGCGATGAGCAGTTCTTC. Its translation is CAINSGSDEQFF.

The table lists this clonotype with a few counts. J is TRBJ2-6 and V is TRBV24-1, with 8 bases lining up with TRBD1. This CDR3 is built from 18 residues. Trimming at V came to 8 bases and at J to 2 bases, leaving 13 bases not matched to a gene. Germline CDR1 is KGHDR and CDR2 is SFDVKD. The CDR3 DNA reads TGTGCCACCACAGGTCCGGACAGGGTCGCGGCTGGGGCCAACGTCCTGACTTTC. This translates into CATTGPDRVAAGANVLTF.

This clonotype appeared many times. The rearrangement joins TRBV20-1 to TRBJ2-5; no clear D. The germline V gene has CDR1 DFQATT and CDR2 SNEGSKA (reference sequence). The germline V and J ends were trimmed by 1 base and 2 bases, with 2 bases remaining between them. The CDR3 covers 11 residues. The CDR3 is CSARAQETQYF. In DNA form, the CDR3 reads TGCAGTGCTAGAGCGCAAGAGACCCAGTACTTC.

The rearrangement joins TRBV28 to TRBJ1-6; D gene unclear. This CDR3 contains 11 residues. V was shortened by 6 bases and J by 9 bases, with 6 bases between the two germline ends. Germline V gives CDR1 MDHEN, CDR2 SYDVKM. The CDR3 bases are TGTGCCAGCAGCGCCGGTTCACCCCTCCACTTT. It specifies CASSAGSPLHF.

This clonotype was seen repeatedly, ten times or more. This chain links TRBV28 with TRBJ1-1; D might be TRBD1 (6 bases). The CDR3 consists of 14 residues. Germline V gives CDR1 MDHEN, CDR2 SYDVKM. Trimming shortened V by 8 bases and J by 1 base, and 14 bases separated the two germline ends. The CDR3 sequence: CASEEQGPNTEAFF. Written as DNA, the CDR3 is TGTGCCAGCGAGGAACAGGGCCCGAACACTGAAGCTTTCTTT.

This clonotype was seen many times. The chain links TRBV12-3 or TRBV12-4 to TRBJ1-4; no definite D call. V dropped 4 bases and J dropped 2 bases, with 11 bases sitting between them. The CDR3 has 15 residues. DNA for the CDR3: TGTGCCAGCAGTTCGCCGACAACCACTAATGAAAAACTGTTTTTT. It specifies CASSSPTTTNEKLFF.

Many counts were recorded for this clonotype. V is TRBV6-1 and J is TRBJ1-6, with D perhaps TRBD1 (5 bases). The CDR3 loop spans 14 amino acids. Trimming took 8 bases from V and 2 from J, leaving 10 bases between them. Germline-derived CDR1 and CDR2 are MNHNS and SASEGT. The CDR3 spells CASAGGAYNSPLHF. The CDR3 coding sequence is TGTGCCAGCGCGGGGGGAGCCTATAATTCACCCCTCCACTTT.

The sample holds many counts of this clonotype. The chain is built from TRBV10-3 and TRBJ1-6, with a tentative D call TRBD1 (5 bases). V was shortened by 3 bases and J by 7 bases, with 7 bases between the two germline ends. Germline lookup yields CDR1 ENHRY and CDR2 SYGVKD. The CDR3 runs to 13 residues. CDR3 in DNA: TGTGCCATCAGTGACGGGGGAAATTCACCCCTCCACTTT. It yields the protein CAISDGGNSPLHF.

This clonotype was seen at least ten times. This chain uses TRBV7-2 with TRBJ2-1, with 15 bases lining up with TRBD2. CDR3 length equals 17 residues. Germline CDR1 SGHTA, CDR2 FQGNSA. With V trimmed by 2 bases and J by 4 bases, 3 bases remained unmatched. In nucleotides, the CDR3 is TGTGCCAGCAGCTTACAGGGACTAGCGGGAGGTTACAATGAGCAGTTCTTC. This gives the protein CASSLQGLAGGYNEQFF.

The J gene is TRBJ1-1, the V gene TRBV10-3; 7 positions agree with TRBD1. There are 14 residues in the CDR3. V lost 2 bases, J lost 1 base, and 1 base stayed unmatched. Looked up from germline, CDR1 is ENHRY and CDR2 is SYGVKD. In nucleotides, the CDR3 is TGTGCCATCAGTGAGGGACAGGCGAACACTGAAGCTTTCTTT. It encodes CAISEGQANTEAFF.

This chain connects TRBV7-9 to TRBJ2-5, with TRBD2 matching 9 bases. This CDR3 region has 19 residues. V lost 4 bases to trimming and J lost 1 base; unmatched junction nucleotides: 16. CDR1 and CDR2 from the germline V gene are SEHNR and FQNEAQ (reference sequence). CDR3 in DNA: TGTGCCAGCAGCTACTTATCTATGCGGGAGGGCCAAGGCCAAGAGACCCAGTACTTC. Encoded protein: CASSYLSMREGQGQETQYF.

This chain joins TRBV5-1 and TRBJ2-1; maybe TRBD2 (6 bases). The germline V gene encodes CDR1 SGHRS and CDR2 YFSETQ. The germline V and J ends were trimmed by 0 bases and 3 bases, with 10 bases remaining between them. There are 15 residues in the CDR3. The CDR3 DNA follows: TGCGCCAGCAGCTTGGGGGGGGAGGTCTACAATGAGCAGTTCTTC. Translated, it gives CASSLGGEVYNEQFF.

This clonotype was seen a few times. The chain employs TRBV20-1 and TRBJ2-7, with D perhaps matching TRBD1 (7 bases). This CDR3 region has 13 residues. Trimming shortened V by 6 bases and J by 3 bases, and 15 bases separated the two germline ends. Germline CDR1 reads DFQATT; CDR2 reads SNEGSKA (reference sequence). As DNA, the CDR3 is TGCAGTGCCGCGGGACAGACTATCTACGAGCAGTACTTC. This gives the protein CSAAGQTIYEQYF.

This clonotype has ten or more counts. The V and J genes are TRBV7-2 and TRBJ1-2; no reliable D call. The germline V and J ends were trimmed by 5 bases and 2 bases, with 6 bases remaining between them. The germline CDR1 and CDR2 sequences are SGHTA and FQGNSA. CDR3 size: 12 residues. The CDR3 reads CASSRRNYGYTF. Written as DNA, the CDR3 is TGTGCCAGCAGCCGACGCAACTATGGCTACACCTTC.

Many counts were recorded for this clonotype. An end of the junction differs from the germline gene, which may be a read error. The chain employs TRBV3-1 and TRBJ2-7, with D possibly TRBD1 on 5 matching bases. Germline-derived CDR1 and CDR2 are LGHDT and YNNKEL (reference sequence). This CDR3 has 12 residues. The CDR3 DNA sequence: TGCGCCAGTGGAGACAGCTCCTACGAGCAGTACTTC. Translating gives CASGDSSYEQYF.

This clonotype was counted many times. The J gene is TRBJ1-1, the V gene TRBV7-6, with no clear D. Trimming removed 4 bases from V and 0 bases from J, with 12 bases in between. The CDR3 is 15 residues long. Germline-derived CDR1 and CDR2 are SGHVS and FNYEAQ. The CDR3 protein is CASSSGRIMNTEAFF. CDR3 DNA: TGTGCCAGCAGCTCGGGGAGGATTATGAACACTGAAGCTTTCTTT.

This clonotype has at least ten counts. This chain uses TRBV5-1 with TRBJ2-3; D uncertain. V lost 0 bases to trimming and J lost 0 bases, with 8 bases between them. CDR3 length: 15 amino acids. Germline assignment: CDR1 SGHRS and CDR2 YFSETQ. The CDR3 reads CASSLEHHSTDTQYF. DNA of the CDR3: TGCGCCAGCAGCTTGGAACACCATAGCACAGATACGCAGTATTTT. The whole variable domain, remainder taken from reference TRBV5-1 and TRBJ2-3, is KAGVTQTPRYLIKTRGQQVTLSCSPISGHRSVSWYQQTPGQGLQFLFEYFSETQRNKGNFPGRFSGRQFSNSRSEMNVSTLELGDSALYLCASSLEHHSTDTQYFGPGTRLTVL.

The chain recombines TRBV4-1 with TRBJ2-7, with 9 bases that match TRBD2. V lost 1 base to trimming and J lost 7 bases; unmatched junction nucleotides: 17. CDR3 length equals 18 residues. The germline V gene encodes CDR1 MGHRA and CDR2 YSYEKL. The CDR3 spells CASSQVSGGSLRWDEQYF. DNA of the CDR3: TGCGCCAGCAGCCAAGTGAGCGGGGGGTCTCTTCGATGGGATGAGCAGTACTTC.

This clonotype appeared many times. The CDR3 coding sequence is TGTGCCAGCAGCTTGCAGGGATCGGTTACTGAAGCTTTCTTT. Amino acids: CASSLQGSVTEAFF. The gene calls are TRBV5-6 and TRBJ1-1; TRBD1 might be the D (5 bases). CDR1 is SGHDT and CDR2 is YYEEEE in the germline V gene. The CDR3 is 14 amino acids. With 1 base removed from V and 5 bases from J, the gap between germline ends came to 12 bases.

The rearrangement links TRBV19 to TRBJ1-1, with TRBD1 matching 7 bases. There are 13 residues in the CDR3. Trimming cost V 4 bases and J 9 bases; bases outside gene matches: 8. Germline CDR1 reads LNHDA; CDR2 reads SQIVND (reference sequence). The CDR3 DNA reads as TGTGCCAGTAGTAAAGGACAGGCACAGAAAGCTTTCTTT. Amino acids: CASSKGQAQKAFF.

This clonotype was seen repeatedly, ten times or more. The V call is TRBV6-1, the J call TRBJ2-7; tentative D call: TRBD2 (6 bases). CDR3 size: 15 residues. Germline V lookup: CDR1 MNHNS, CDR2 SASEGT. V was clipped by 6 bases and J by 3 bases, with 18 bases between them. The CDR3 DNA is TGTGCCAGCAGCTCGAAGCTACTAGCTGGCTACGAGCAGTACTTC. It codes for CASSSKLLAGYEQYF.

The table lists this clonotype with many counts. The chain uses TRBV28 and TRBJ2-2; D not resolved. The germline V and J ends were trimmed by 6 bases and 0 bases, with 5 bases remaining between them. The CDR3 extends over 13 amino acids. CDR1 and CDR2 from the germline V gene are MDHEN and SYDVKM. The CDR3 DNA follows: TGTGCCAGCAGCGGAGCGAACACCGGGGAGCTGTTTTTT. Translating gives CASSGANTGELFF.

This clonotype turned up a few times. DNA of the CDR3: TGTGCCAGCAGTTTATATTTCAATCAGCCCCAGCATTTT. Residues: CASSLYFNQPQHF. J is TRBJ1-5 and V is TRBV27; D call uncertain. Trimming shortened V by 1 base and J by 3 bases, and 4 bases separated the two germline ends. The length of the CDR3 is 13 residues. Germline V lookup: CDR1 MNHEY, CDR2 SMNVEV (reference sequence).